These T cell receptor beta chains were read from a single sample in a study of shared clonotypes between healthy human individuals. Method: immunoSEQ multiplex PCR; TCRdb's copy keeps in-frame clones and lacks some. The sample gives millions of clones, approximately 93% of which show up once; under 0.45% is in the top ten. Sequences were obtained from naive CD4+ T cells from PBMCs. These receptors were taken from a man aged 18 to 35 in good health. Some clones in this sample may be carry-over from other donors' samples. The CDR3 runs from the conserved cysteine through the conserved F or W. The D gene is left open where the match is weak. Only part of the rows carry a size: once, few, many, or a class if the clone is expanded.

.	TRBD1	TRBV2	TRBJ2-1	TGTGCCAGCAGGGTACAGGGGAGCTCCTACAATGAGCAGTTCTTC	CASRVQGSSYNEQFF
.	.	TRBV28	TRBJ2-7	TGTGCCAGCAGGGGGGCTAGCGCATCCTACGAGCAGTACTTC	CASRGASASYEQYF
.	.	TRBV28	TRBJ1-5	TGTGCCAGCAGTTTGATTTCAGGGGCGTCTCAGCCCCAGCATTTT	CASSLISGASQPQHF
.	TRBD2	TRBV5-4	TRBJ2-2	TGTGCCAGCAGACCTACTAGCGGGAGTGGCACCGGGGAGCTGTTTTTT	CASRPTSGSGTGELFF
.	TRBD1	TRBV19	TRBJ2-5	TGTGCCAGTTCCTCCCGACAGGGGGTGAAGACCCAGTACTTC	CASSSRQGVKTQYF
.	TRBD1	TRBV2	TRBJ2-3	TGTGCCAGCAGGGTGGGACAGAGCACAGATACGCAGTATTTT	CASRVGQSTDTQYF
.	TRBD1	TRBV28	TRBJ2-7	TGTGCCAGCAGGACAGGGGTGGACGAGCAGTACTTC	CASRTGVDEQYF
.	.	TRBV5-4	TRBJ1-2	TGTGCCAGCAGCCCCGGGGTGATACAGGGCTTTGGCTACACCTTC	CASSPGVIQGFGYTF
once	TRBD2	TRBV5-5	TRBJ2-3	TGTGCCAGCAGCGTAACTAGCGGGAGTGTTACGCAGTATTTT	CASSVTSGSVTQYF
once	.	TRBV7-2	TRBJ2-1	TGTGCCAGCAGCTTATATGCCGGGAACTCCTACAATGAGCAGTTCTTC	CASSLYAGNSYNEQFF
.	.	TRBV2	TRBJ2-3	TGTGCCTCAGACGGAGGGACAGATACGCAGTATTTT	CASDGGTDTQYF
.	.	TRBV2	TRBJ2-3	TGTGCCAGCAGTAAGGACGGTGACACAGATACGCAGTATTTT	CASSKDGDTDTQYF
.	.	TRBV28	TRBJ2-3	TGTGCCAGCAGTTTTGCCCGGGGAAAGAGGAAACCTCGCGCAGATACGCAGTATTTT	CASSFARGKRKPRADTQYF
.	TRBD1	TRBV29-1	TRBJ1-2	TGCAGCGTTGTGAACAGGGGAGACTATGGCTACACCTTC	CSVVNRGDYGYTF
once	.	TRBV6-1	TRBJ2-7	TGTGCCAGCAGTGTGATCCGAGGGGCCGAGCAGTACTTC	CASSVIRGAEQYF
.	.	TRBV9	TRBJ2-3	TGTGCCAGCAGCCCCTCTACAGATACGCAGTATTTT	CASSPSTDTQYF
.	TRBD2	TRBV6-1	TRBJ2-1	TGTGCCAGCAGTGAAGCCCACGGGGGGACGTCTTTCTATGAGCAGTTCTTC	CASSEAHGGTSFYEQFF
.	TRBD2	TRBV4-1	TRBJ2-3	TGCGCCAGCAGCTTTTTAGGGACTAGAACAGATACGCAGTATTTT	CASSFLGTRTDTQYF
once	TRBD2	TRBV7-3	TRBJ2-2	TGTGCCAGCAGCCCCGGGACTAGCGGAGTGGGCACCGGGGAGCTGTTTTTT	CASSPGTSGVGTGELFF
.	.	TRBV12-5	TRBJ2-1	TGTGCTAGTGGTGTGGGAGGCGCAAATGAGCAGTTCTTC	CASGVGGANEQFF
.	.	TRBV7-3	TRBJ1-4	TGTGCCAGCAGCCCCGGCGCCGGCCGTAATGAAAAACTGTTTTTT	CASSPGAGRNEKLFF
.	TRBD1	TRBV6-6	TRBJ1-1	TGTGCCAGCAGAGTGCCGGGACAGGGGGCCGCTGAAGCTTTCTTT	CASRVPGQGAAEAFF
.	TRBD2	TRBV7-3	TRBJ2-3	TGTGCCAGCAGCTCAGCGGGAGGTTGGACAGATACGCAGTATTTT	CASSSAGGWTDTQYF
.	TRBD1	TRBV30	TRBJ2-2	TGTGCCTGGAGTCTAGGGACAGGGGTCGGGGAGCTGTTTTTT	CAWSLGTGVGELFF
.	TRBD1	TRBV10-1	TRBJ1-3	TGCGCCAGCAGTAACGACAGGGCGATCTCTGGAAACACCATATATTTT	CASSNDRAISGNTIYF
.	TRBD2	TRBV19	TRBJ2-3	TGTGCCAGTAGTGGCAAACCGGGACTAGCGGGCCTCGTCCCAGATACGCAGTATTTT	CASSGKPGLAGLVPDTQYF
.	TRBD2	TRBV7-3	TRBJ2-3	TGTGCCAGCAGCTTCGGACTAGCCCCTAGCACAGATACGCAGTATTTT	CASSFGLAPSTDTQYF
.	.	TRBV14	TRBJ2-3	TGTGCCAGCAGCCAAGGGGGTACGCAGTATTTT	CASSQGGTQYF
.	TRBD2	TRBV5-1	TRBJ2-1	TGCGCCAGCAGCAAACTAGCGGGAGCAGATTATGAGCAGTTCTTC	CASSKLAGADYEQFF
once	.	TRBV20-1	TRBJ2-5	TGCAGTGCTGGATTGAGGGGAACCCAGTACTTC	CSAGLRGTQYF
.	TRBD1	TRBV27	TRBJ1-5	TGTGCCAGCAGTCCCCAGGGGGGGTATAGCAATCAGCCCCAGCATTTT	CASSPQGGYSNQPQHF